The next 10 T cell receptor beta chains were all read from a single sample in a study of beta chain features in type 1 diabetes. Study results and caveats: All four CD4+ subsets from Type 1 diabetes patients carried moderately but significantly shorter TCRB CDR3s.

No cognate antigen is known for these TCRs. Investigators reverse transcribed all isolated RNA, so they sequenced expressed TCRB transcripts. Measured with immunoSEQ multiplex PCR; TCRdb has only the in-frame clones, and not every one. Found here are a few hundred thousand clones, more than 15% of them singletons; the top ten hold 0.085%. Material for sequencing was naive CD4+ T cells from blood. The receptors originated from a young man with type 1 diabetes.

The chain employs TRBV29-1 and TRBJ2-7, with 11 bases aligning to TRBD1. Germline loops: CDR1 SQVTM, CDR2 ANQGSEA. The J segment lost 7 bases and the V segment lost 7 bases, leaving 15 bases of the junction unmatched. This CDR3 contains 15 residues. The CDR3 protein is CSALSRTGGIGEQYF. The CDR3, as DNA: TGCAGCGCCCTAAGCCGGACAGGGGGCATAGGGGAGCAGTACTTC.

The chain recombines TRBV6-5 with TRBJ2-3, with unresolved D. There are 14 residues in the CDR3. Germline values: CDR1 MNHEY, CDR2 SVGAGI. Trimming took off 0 bases at V and 2 bases at J, with 6 bases between the two ends. CDR3 coding DNA: TGTGCCAGCAGTTACTCGGAACACACAGATACGCAGTATTTT. Translating it yields CASSYSEHTDTQYF.

The rearrangement joins TRBV10-3 to TRBJ2-7, with D perhaps TRBD2 (6 bases). CDR1 ENHRY and CDR2 SYGVKD come from the germline V gene. Trimming stripped 2 bases from V and 4 bases from J, with 9 bases between. The CDR3 is 13 amino acids. The CDR3 DNA follows: TGTGCCATCAGTGAGATAGCGGAGTACGAGCAGTACTTC. Translated: CAISEIAEYEQYF.

V gene TRBV6-5 combines with J gene TRBJ2-1; D unclear. Deletions cut 0 bases from V and 5 bases from J, with 11 bases between. The CDR3 covers 15 residues. Germline loops: CDR1 MNHEY, CDR2 SVGAGI. The chain's CDR3 is CASSYSSRADNEQFF. CDR3 DNA sequence: TGTGCCAGCAGTTACTCGAGTAGGGCTGACAATGAGCAGTTCTTC.

The chain couples TRBV28 to TRBJ2-7; D perhaps matches TRBD1 (6 bases). V dropped 6 bases and J dropped 1 base, with 13 bases sitting between them. CDR3 length: 14 amino acids. The germline V gene encodes CDR1 MDHEN and CDR2 SYDVKM. The CDR3, as DNA: TGTGCCAGCAGGCAGAAGGGACAATCCTACGAGCAGTACTTC. Translation: CASRQKGQSYEQYF.

This chain uses TRBV9 with TRBJ2-1, with 8 bases matching TRBD1. The CDR3 contains 16 residues. Germline CDR1 is SGDLS and CDR2 is YYNGEE. J gave up 2 bases and V 4 bases, and 8 bases lay outside the gene matches. The CDR3 nucleotides are TGTGCCAGCAGCTCCGCACAGGGGGAAACCTACAATGAGCAGTTCTTC. It translates to CASSSAQGETYNEQFF.

This clone has a handful of counts. CDR3 region: CAWRPRSARSSYEQYF. The CDR3 coding sequence is TGTGCCTGGAGGCCTAGATCGGCCAGGAGCTCCTACGAGCAGTACTTC. The V call is TRBV30, the J call TRBJ2-5; D unresolved. The J call may be in error: the DNA end matches TRBJ2-7 better. Germline V gives CDR1 GTSNPN, CDR2 SVGIG (reference sequence). The CDR3 totals 16 residues.

The CDR3 sequence: CSERTGENTEAFF. Here the CDR3 DNA reads TGCAGCGAAAGGACGGGAGAGAACACTGAAGCTTTCTTT. The J gene is TRBJ1-1, the V gene TRBV29-1, with D hard to call. CDR3 size: 13 residues. The V end was cut by 7 bases, the J end by 1 base, with 13 bases between. Germline CDR1 reads SQVTM; CDR2 reads ANQGSEA.

This clone was counted a few times. The rearrangement uses TRBV30 and TRBJ1-2, with 7 bases matching TRBD1. V shed 3 bases, J shed 2 bases, and the junction held 6 bases outside the gene matches. CDR3 length: 14 residues. Germline loops: CDR1 GTSNPN, CDR2 SVGIG (reference sequence). The CDR3 region has the DNA TGTGCCTGGAGAATGACAGGGAGGAACTATGGCTACACCTTC. Translating it yields CAWRMTGRNYGYTF.

This clone was detected only a few times. V usage is TRBV5-4 and J usage is TRBJ1-2; tentatively, D is TRBD1 (5 bases). Germline CDR1 is SGHNT and CDR2 is YYREEE (reference sequence). The CDR3 extends over 14 amino acids. Deletions cut 0 bases from V and 2 bases from J, with 8 bases between. CDR3 DNA: TGTGCCAGCAGCTTGGGACAGAGAAACTATGGCTACACCTTC. This sequence encodes CASSLGQRNYGYTF.